This T cell receptor beta chain stems from a study of cytomegalovirus exposure and HLA in healthy donors. Whole-study findings and limits: Across donors, sequencing depth was assumed by presence/absence analyses to be roughly uniform.

A multiplex PCR was run with 60 Vbeta primers and 13 Jbeta primers. Libraries were prepared by immunoSEQ multiplex PCR; TCRdb keeps only in-frame clonotypes and omits some of them. Among about 98,000 clones listed, more than 70% were seen once. This cohort consisted of healthy bone marrow donors. This clone was seen a handful of times. Its matching antigen is unknown. Per the germline V gene, CDR1 is MRHNA and CDR2 is SNTAGT. Trimming left V 5 bases short and J 2 bases short, with 11 bases between. The CDR3 is 14 amino acids. This TCR derives from a man in his late teens or twenties in good health and CMV-seropositive. Sequencing was performed on PBMCs. The chain links TRBV6-4 to TRBJ2-3; TRBD2 might be the D (7 bases). The CDR3 here is CASSFRGATDTQYF. DNA for the CDR3: TGTGCCAGCAGTTTTCGGGGGGCCACAGATACGCAGTATTTT.